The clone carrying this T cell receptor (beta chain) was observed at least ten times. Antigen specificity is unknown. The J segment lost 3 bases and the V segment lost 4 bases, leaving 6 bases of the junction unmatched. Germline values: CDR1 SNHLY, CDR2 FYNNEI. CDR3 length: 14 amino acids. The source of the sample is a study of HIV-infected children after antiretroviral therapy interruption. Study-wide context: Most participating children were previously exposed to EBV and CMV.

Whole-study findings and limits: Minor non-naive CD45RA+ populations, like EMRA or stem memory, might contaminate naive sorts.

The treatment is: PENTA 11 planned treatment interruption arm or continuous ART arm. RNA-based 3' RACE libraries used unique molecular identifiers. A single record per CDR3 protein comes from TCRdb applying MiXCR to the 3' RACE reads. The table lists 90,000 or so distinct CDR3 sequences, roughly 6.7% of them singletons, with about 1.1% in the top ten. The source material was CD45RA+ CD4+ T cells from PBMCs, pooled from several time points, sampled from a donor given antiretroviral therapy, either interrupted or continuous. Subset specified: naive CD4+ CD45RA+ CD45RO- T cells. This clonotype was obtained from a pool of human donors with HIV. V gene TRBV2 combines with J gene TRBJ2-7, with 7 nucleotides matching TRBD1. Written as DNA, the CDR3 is TGTGCCAGCAGTGTAGAGCAGGGGGACTACGAGCAGTACTTC. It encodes CASSVEQGDYEQYF.